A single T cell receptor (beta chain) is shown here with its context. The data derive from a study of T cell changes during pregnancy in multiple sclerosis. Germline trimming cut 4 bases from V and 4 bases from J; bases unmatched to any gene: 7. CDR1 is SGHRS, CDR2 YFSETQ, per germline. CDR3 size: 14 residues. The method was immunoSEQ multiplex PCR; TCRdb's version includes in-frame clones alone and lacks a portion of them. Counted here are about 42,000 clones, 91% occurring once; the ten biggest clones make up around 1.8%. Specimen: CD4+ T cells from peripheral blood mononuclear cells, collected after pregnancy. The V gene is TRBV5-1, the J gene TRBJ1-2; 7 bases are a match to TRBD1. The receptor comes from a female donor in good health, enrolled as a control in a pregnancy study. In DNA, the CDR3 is TGCGCCAGCAGCCTGACCCGGGACAGCTATGGCTACACCTTC. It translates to CASSLTRDSYGYTF. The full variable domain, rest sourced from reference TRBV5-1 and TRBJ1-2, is KAGVTQTPRYLIKTRGQQVTLSCSPISGHRSVSWYQQTPGQGLQFLFEYFSETQRNKGNFPGRFSGRQFSNSRSEMNVSTLELGDSALYLCASSLTRDSYGYTFGSGTRLTVV.